This T cell receptor (beta chain) emerged from a study of blood T cell repertoires in COVID-19. On the study more broadly: PBMCs, B-cell-depleted T cells, or T cells provided the cDNA or gDNA that made up the material.

Self-reported history from a screening survey and questionnaire set each donor's cohort. Cohort 3 donors counted as recovered after two negative PCRs, clearance, or resolved symptoms. Trimming shortened V by 5 bases and J by 4 bases, and 15 bases separated the two germline ends. Germline CDR1 is SGHTA and CDR2 is FQGNSA. The CDR3 totals 15 residues. In the authors' methods: It was from reference gene primer amplification that nucleated cell counts were estimated. Clones were sequenced by immunoSEQ multiplex PCR, and TCRdb holds only the in-frame ones, with some missing. V, J and clone size are taken as reported in that table, and D and trimming were inferred from the DNA itself. The repertoire consists of approximately 200,000 clones, with approximately 86% occurring once and the leading ten covering 2% to 2.5%.

The TCR comes from a woman aged 25 to 39 who had recovered from COVID-19. The chain recombines TRBV7-2 with TRBJ2-1; D may be TRBD1 (5 bases). Sequenced sample: PBMCs or T cells enriched from blood (not recorded which). Here the CDR3 DNA reads TGTGCCAGCAGCCAAACCCCCAGGGTATACAATGAGCAGTTCTTC. This sequence encodes CASSQTPRVYNEQFF. Filled out from reference TRBV7-2 and TRBJ2-1, the complete variable domain reads GAGVSQSPSNKVTEKGKDVELRCDPISGHTALYWYRQSLGQGLEFLIYFQGNSAPDKSGLPSDRFSAERTGGSVSTLTIQRTQQEDSAVYLCASSQTPRVYNEQFFGPGTRLTVL.